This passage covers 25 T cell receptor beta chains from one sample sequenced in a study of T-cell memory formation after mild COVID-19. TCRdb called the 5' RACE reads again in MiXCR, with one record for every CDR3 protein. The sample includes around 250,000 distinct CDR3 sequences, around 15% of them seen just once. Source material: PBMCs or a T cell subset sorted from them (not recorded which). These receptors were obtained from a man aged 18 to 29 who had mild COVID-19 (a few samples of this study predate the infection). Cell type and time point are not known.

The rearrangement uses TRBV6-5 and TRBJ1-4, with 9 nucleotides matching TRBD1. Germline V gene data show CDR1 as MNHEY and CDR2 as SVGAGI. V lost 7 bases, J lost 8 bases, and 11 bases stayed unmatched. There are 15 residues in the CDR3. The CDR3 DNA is TGTGCCAGCACCCGAACAGGGGGCGCTTGGGAAAAACTGTTTTTT. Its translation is CASTRTGGAWEKLFF.

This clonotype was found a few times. CDR3 loop: CASTPRTGLSRGYTF. The CDR3, as DNA: TGTGCCAGCACCCCAAGGACAGGGCTAAGCCGTGGCTACACCTTC. V usage is TRBV6-5 and J usage is TRBJ1-2, with TRBD1 matching over 8 bases. The V gene end was trimmed by 7 bases and the J gene end by 7 bases; junction bases not matched to a gene: 14. Germline-derived CDR1 and CDR2 are MNHEY and SVGAGI. The CDR3 has 15 amino acids.

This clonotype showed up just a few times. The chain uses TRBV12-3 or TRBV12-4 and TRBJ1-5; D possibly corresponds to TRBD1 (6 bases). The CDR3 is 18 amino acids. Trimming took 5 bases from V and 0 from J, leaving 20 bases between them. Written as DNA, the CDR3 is TGTGCCAGCAGTGGTGGAAGGACAGCCGTTTATAGCAATCAGCCCCAGCATTTT. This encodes CASSGGRTAVYSNQPQHF.

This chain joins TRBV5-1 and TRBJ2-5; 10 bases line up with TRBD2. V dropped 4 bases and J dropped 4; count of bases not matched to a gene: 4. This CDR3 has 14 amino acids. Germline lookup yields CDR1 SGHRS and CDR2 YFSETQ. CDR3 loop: CASSDSSGGETQYF. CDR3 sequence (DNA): TGCGCCAGCAGCGACTCTAGCGGGGGAGAGACCCAGTACTTC.

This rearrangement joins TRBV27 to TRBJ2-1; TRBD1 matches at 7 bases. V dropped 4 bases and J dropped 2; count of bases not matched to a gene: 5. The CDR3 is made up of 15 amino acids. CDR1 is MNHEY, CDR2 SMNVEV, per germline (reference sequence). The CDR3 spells CASSSRTGAYNEQFF. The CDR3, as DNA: TGTGCCAGCAGTTCCCGAACAGGGGCCTACAATGAGCAGTTCTTC.

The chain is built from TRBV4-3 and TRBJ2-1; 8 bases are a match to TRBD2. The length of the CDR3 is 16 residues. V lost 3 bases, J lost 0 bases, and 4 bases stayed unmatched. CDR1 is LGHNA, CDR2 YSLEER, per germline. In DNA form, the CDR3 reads TGCGCCAGCAGCCAGTTAGCGGGGTCCTCCTACAATGAGCAGTTCTTC. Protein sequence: CASSQLAGSSYNEQFF.

DNA of the CDR3: TGCAGTGCGGCGGGGAAAGGGAATCAGCCCCAGCATTTT. Protein sequence: CSAAGKGNQPQHF. The chain recombines TRBV20-1 with TRBJ1-5; D is ambiguous. The CDR3 has 13 residues. Germline CDR1 reads DFQATT; CDR2 reads SNEGSKA (reference sequence). V was trimmed by 6 bases and J by 4 bases, leaving 13 bases between them.

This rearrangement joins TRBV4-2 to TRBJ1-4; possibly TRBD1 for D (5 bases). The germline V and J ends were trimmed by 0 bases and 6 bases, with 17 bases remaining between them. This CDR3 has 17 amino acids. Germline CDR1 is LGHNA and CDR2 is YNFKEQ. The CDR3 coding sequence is TGTGCCAGCAGCCAAGATCTATATGGCAGGGTAGATGAAAAACTGTTTTTT. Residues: CASSQDLYGRVDEKLFF.

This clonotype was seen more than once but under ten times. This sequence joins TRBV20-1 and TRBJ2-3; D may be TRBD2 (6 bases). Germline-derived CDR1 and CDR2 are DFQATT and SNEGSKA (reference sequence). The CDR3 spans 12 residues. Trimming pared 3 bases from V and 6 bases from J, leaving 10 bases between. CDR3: CSASTRGDTQYF. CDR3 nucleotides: TGCAGTGCTAGTACCCGGGGGGATACGCAGTATTTT.

CDR3 nucleotide sequence: TGTGCCAGCAGCCCAATCCTGGGGGGGACTAACTATGGCTACACCTTC. Translation gives CASSPILGGTNYGYTF. The chain uses TRBV7-9 and TRBJ1-2, with TRBD1 as a possible D gene (5 bases). In germline, CDR1 is SEHNR, CDR2 FQNEAQ (reference sequence). Trimming shortened V by 5 bases and J by 0 bases, and 16 bases separated the two germline ends. CDR3 length: 16 residues.

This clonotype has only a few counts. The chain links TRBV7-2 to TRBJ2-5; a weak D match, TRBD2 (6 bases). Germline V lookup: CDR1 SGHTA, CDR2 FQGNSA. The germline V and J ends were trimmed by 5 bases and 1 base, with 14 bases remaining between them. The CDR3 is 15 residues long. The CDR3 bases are TGTGCCAGCAGCACGTCTAGCGAACCCCAAGAGACCCAGTACTTC. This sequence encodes CASSTSSEPQETQYF. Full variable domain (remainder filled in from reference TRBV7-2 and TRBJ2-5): GAGVSQSPSNKVTEKGKDVELRCDPISGHTALYWYRQSLGQGLEFLIYFQGNSAPDKSGLPSDRFSAERTGGSVSTLTIQRTQQEDSAVYLCASSTSSEPQETQYFGPGTRLLVL.

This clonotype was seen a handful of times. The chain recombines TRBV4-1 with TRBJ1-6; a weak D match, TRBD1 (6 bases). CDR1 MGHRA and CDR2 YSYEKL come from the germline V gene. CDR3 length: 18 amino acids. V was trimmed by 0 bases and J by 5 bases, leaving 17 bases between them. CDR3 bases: TGCGCCAGCAGCCAAGATGTGGGGGCCAGAGCAGATAATTCACCCCTCCACTTT. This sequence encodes CASSQDVGARADNSPLHF.

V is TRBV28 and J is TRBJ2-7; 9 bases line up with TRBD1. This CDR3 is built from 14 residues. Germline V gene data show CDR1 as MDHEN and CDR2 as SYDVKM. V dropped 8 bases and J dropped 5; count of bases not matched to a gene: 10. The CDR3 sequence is CASRPGTGSHEQYV. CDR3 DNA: TGTGCCAGCCGACCAGGGACAGGGTCCCACGAGCAGTACGTC.

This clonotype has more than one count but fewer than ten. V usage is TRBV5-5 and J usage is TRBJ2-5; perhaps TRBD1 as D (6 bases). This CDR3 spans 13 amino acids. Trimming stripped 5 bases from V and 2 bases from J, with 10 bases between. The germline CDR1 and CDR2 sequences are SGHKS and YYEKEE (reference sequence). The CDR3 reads CASRIQGQETQYF. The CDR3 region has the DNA TGTGCCAGCAGGATACAGGGACAAGAGACCCAGTACTTC.

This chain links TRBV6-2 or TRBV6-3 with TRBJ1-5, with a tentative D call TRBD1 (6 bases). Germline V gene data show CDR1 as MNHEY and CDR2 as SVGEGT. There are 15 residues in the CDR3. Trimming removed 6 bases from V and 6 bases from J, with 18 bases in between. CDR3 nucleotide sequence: TGTGCCAGCAGCTCCGGGACAAGGGAGGTTCAGCCCCAGCATTTT. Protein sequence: CASSSGTREVQPQHF.

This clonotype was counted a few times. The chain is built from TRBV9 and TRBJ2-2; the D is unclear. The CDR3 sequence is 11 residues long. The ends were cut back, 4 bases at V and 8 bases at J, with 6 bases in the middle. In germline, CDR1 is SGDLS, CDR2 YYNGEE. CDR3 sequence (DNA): TGTGCCAGCAGCACTGGGGGGGAGCTGTTTTTT. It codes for CASSTGGELFF. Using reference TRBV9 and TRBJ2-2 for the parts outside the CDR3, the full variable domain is DSGVTQTPKHLITATGQRVTLRCSPRSGDLSVYWYQQSLDQGLQFLIQYYNGEERAKGNILERFSAQQFPDLHSELNLSSLELGDSALYFCASSTGGELFFGEGSRLTVL.

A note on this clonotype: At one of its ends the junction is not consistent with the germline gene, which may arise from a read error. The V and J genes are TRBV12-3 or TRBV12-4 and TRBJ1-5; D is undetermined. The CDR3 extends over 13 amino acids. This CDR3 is CASSFILDQHQHF. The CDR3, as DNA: TGTGCCAGCAGTTTTATCCTCGATCAGCACCAGCATTTT.

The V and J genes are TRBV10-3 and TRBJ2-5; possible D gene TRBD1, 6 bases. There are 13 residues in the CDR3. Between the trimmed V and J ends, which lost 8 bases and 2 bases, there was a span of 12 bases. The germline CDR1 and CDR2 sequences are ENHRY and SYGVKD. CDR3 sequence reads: CAIGGVRQETQYF. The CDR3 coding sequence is TGTGCCATCGGGGGCGTTCGACAAGAGACCCAGTACTTC.

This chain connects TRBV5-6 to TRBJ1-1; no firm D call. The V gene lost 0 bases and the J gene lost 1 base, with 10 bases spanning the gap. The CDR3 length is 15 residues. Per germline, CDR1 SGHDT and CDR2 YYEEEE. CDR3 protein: CASSLEGRQNTEAFF. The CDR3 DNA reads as TGTGCCAGCAGCTTGGAAGGGAGACAGAACACTGAAGCTTTCTTT.

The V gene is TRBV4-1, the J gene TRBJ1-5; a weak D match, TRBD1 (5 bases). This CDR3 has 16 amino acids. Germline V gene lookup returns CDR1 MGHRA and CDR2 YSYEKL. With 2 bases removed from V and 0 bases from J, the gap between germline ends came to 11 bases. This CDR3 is CASSQWRGTSNQPQHF. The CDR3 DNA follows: TGCGCCAGCAGCCAATGGCGGGGGACTAGCAATCAGCCCCAGCATTTT.

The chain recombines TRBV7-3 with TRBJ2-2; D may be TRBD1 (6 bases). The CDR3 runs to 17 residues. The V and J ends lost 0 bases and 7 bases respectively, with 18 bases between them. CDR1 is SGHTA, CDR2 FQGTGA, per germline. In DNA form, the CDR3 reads TGTGCCAGCAGCTTAACCCGCCGGACAGAAGAACGCGGGGAGCTGTTTTTT. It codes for CASSLTRRTEERGELFF.

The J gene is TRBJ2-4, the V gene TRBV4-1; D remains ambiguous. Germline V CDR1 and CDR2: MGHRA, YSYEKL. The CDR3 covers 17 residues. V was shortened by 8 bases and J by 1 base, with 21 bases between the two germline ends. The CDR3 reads CASHDPEGSSAKNIQYF. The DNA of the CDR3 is TGCGCCAGCCATGACCCGGAAGGGTCGTCCGCCAAAAACATTCAGTACTTC.

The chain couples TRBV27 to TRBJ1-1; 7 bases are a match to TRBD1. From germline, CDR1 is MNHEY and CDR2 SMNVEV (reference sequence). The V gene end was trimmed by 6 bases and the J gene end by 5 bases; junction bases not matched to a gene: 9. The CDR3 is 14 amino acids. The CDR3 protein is CASSPTGMRTEAFF. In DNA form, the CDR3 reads TGTGCCAGCAGCCCGACAGGGATGAGGACTGAAGCTTTCTTT.

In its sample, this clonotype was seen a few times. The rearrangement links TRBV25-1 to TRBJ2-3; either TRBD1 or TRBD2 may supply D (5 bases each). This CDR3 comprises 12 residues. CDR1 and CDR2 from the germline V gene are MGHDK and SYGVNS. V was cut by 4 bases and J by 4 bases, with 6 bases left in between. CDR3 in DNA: TGTGCCAGCAGTGGGGACGCAGATACGCAGTATTTT. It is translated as CASSGDADTQYF.

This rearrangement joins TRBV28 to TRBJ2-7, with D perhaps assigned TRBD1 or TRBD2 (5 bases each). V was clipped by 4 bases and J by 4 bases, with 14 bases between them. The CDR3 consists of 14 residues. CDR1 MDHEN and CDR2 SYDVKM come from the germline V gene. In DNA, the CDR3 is TGTGCCAGCAGTTCAGCGCCGGGGCCGTACGAGCAGTACTTC. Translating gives CASSSAPGPYEQYF. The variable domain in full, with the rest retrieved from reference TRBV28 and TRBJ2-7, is DVKVTQSSRYLVKRTGEKVFLECVQDMDHENMFWYRQDPGLGLRLIYFSYDVKMKEKGDIPEGYSVSREKKERFSLILESASTNQTSMYLCASSSAPGPYEQYFGPGTRLTVT.